The 8 T cell receptor beta chains below come from one sample, sequenced in a study of vaccination and CD4 T cells after COVID-19. The Oncomine TCR Beta short-read assay generated sequence data from the DNA of cultured CD4+ T cells. TCRdb reanalysed the PCR reads using MiXCR and keeps one entry per CDR3 protein. The table lists approximately 24,000 distinct CDR3 sequences, over 60% of them singletons. No antigen has been identified for these receptors. Sample treatment: approximately nine-day PBMC culture with coronavirus spike peptide pools or control peptides (ViraFEST assay). Sequencing input: CD4+ T cells from blood, cultured in vitro. The receptor set was obtained from a human donor who had recovered from COVID-19.

The CDR3 DNA is TGCAGTGCTAGAGATGACAGGGGTAGGTCACCCCTCCACTTT. It yields the protein CSARDDRGRSPLHF. The V call is TRBV20-1, the J call TRBJ1-6, with 8 bases aligning to TRBD1. V was clipped by 0 bases and J by 10 bases; unmatched bases: 5. CDR1 DFQATT and CDR2 SNEGSKA come from the germline V gene (reference sequence). The CDR3 is 14 residues long.

The rearrangement joins TRBV24-1 to TRBJ1-2, with D possibly matching TRBD1 (5 bases). The CDR3 covers 12 residues. Between the trimmed V and J ends, which lost 9 bases and 3 bases, there was a span of 10 bases. Germline V gives CDR1 KGHDR, CDR2 SFDVKD. The CDR3 region has the DNA TGTGCCACCGGGCAGGGCGACTATGGCTACACCTTC. Protein: CATGQGDYGYTF.

The chain carries TRBV21-1 and TRBJ1-1; the DNA was not compared with TRBD1, the D call given in the table. TRBV21-1 is listed as a pseudogene. There are 12 residues in the CDR3. The CDR3 coding sequence is TGTGCCTCCCCCAGGGCGAACACTGAAGCTTTCTTT. Amino acid sequence: CASPRANTEAFF.

There are a few counts of this clonotype. The gene calls are TRBV6-5 and TRBJ1-2, with unresolved D. V dropped 0 bases and J dropped 11 bases, with 10 bases sitting between them. CDR3 size: 12 residues. CDR1 is MNHEY and CDR2 is SVGAGI in the germline V gene. The CDR3 nucleotides are TGTGCCAGCAGTTACTCTGGGGTTGATTACACCTTC. This gives the protein CASSYSGVDYTF.

This clonotype was observed a single time. The V gene is TRBV5-1, the J gene TRBJ1-1; TRBD1 might be the D (6 bases). V lost 0 bases and J lost 11, with 11 bases in between. This CDR3 is built from 12 residues. Germline CDR1 reads SGHRS; CDR2 reads YFSETQ. CDR3 in amino acids: CASSLDRVRAFF. CDR3 in DNA: TGCGCCAGCAGCTTGGACAGGGTTAGGGCTTTCTTT.

The rearrangement uses TRBV5-1 and TRBJ1-1; D remains ambiguous. V shed 1 base and J shed 5 bases, with 15 bases lying between them. There are 15 residues in the CDR3. Germline V CDR1 and CDR2: SGHRS, YFSETQ. The CDR3 region is CASSLRSARGTEAFF. Written as DNA, the CDR3 is TGCGCCAGCAGCTTGAGGTCAGCTCGTGGGACTGAAGCTTTCTTT.

The rearrangement uses TRBV6-2 or TRBV6-3 and TRBJ1-2, with 8 bases matching TRBD1. With 7 bases clipped from V and 3 bases from J, the junction kept 4 bases outside the gene matches. Looked up from germline, CDR1 is MNHEY and CDR2 is SVGEGT. The CDR3 sequence is 13 residues long. The CDR3 loop is CASTPTGDYGYTF. In DNA, the CDR3 is TGTGCCAGCACACCGACAGGGGACTATGGCTACACCTTC.

This clonotype was detected only a few times. The V call is TRBV20-1, the J call TRBJ1-2, with TRBD1 matching over 9 bases. The V and J ends lost 6 bases and 7 bases, in that order; junction bases with no gene match: 9. Germline CDR1 DFQATT, CDR2 SNEGSKA (reference sequence). The length of the CDR3 is 13 residues. CDR3 DNA sequence: TGCAGTGCCCTAGCACAGGGGGCGGTTGGCTACACCTTC. Protein: CSALAQGAVGYTF.